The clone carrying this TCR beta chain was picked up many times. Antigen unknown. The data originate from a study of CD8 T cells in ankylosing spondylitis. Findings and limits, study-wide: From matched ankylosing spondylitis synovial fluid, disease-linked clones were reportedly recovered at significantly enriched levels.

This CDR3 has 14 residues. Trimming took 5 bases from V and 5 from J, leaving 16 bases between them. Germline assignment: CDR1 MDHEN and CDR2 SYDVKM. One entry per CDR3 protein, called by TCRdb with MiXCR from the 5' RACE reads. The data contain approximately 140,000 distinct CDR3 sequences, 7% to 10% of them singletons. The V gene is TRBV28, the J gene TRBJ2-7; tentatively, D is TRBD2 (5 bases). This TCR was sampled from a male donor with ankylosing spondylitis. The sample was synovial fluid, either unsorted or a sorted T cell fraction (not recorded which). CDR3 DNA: TGTGCCAGCAGTGCTACCCCCCTCGGGAACGAGCAGTACTTC. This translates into CASSATPLGNEQYF.